One and the same sample provided the 19 T cell receptor beta chains below, sequenced in a study of blood T cell repertoires in COVID-19. Sequencing was performed with immunoSEQ multiplex PCR; in TCRdb, only in-frame clones are kept and a portion is missing. The sample shows 180,000 or so clones, roughly nine tenths of them seen only once. Sequencing input: peripheral blood. All receptors derive from a man aged 18 to 30 with acute or convalescent COVID-19.

This clone has more than one count but fewer than ten. The chain recombines TRBV25-1 with TRBJ1-2; D unclear. The germline CDR1 and CDR2 sequences are MGHDK and SYGVNS. The CDR3 contains 10 residues. V was clipped by 7 bases and J by 5 bases, with 5 bases between them. CDR3 region: CASILYGYTF. As DNA, the CDR3 is TGTGCCAGCATCCTATATGGCTACACCTTC.

The rearrangement joins TRBV30 to TRBJ2-7; unclear D gene. In germline, CDR1 is GTSNPN, CDR2 SVGIG (reference sequence). The CDR3 extends over 12 amino acids. V was trimmed by 2 bases and J by 7 bases, leaving 12 bases between them. CDR3 nucleotides: TGTGCCTGGAGTTTTATGGCTTTTGAGCAGTACTTC. Protein product: CAWSFMAFEQYF. The full variable domain, with the rest looked up from reference TRBV30 and TRBJ2-7, is SQTIHQWPATLVQPVGSPLSLECTVEGTSNPNLYWYRQAAGRGLQLLFYSVGIGQISSEVPQNLSASRPQDRQFILSSKKLLLSDSGFYLCAWSFMAFEQYFGPGTRLTVT.

This clone was observed many times. V and J are TRBV12-5 and TRBJ1-1, with D unclear. V lost 3 bases, J lost 1 base, and 3 bases lay in between. Germline V gene data show CDR1 as LGHNT and CDR2 as FRNRAP. The CDR3 covers 12 residues. CDR3 residues: CASGFGNTEAFF. The CDR3 bases are TGTGCTAGTGGTTTCGGGAACACTGAAGCTTTCTTT. The full variable domain, its missing parts supplied by reference TRBV12-5 and TRBJ1-1, is DARVTQTPRHKVTEMGQEVTMRCQPILGHNTVFWYRQTMMQGLELLAYFRNRAPLDDSGMPKDRFSAEMPDATLATLKIQPSEPRDSAVYFCASGFGNTEAFFGQGTRLTVV.

The gene calls are TRBV3-1 (or the pseudogene TRBV3-2) and TRBJ2-2; D is ambiguous. Trimming removed 2 bases at V and 2 bases at J, with 12 bases between. CDR1 is LGHDT and CDR2 is YNNKEL in the germline V gene (reference sequence). The CDR3 covers 16 residues. Here the CDR3 reads CASSQPGSTNTGELFF. The CDR3 DNA reads TGTGCCAGCAGCCAACCAGGTTCAACCAACACCGGGGAGCTGTTTTTT.

The chain joins TRBV25-1 to TRBJ1-3; D not certain. Germline V gene data show CDR1 as MGHDK and CDR2 as SYGVNS. V was trimmed by 2 bases and J by 0 bases, leaving 11 bases between them. The CDR3 spans 16 residues. CDR3 residues: CASSEGLGGSGNTIYF. The CDR3 DNA is TGTGCCAGCAGTGAAGGACTGGGAGGCTCTGGAAACACCATATATTTT.

The J gene is TRBJ2-3, the V gene TRBV7-8, with 11 bases that match TRBD2. Trimming at V came to 5 bases and at J to 5 bases, leaving 6 bases not matched to a gene. Germline values: CDR1 SGHVS, CDR2 FQNEAQ. The CDR3 is 15 residues long. CDR3 protein: CASSTLAGGIDTQYF. The CDR3 nucleotides read TGTGCCAGCAGCACCCTAGCGGGGGGAATAGATACGCAGTATTTT. Full variable domain (outside the CDR3, taken from reference TRBV7-8 and TRBJ2-3): GAGVSQSPRYKVAKRGQDVALRCDPISGHVSLFWYQQALGQGPEFLTYFQNEAQLDKSGLPSDRFFAERPEGSVSTLKIQRTQQEDSAVYLCASSTLAGGIDTQYFGPGTRLTVL.

The gene calls are TRBV5-6 and TRBJ2-3; unclear D gene. The CDR3 length is 13 residues. The germline V and J ends were trimmed by 5 bases and 0 bases, with 7 bases remaining between them. CDR1 and CDR2 from the germline V gene are SGHDT and YYEEEE. CDR3 protein: CASRESSTDTQYF. The CDR3 DNA follows: TGTGCCAGCAGGGAGAGTAGCACAGATACGCAGTATTTT.

The chain links TRBV5-4 to TRBJ2-1, with TRBD1 identical over 10 bases. The V segment lost 3 bases and the J segment 7 bases; nucleotides outside the gene matches: 1. CDR3 length equals 13 residues. Germline V lookup: CDR1 SGHNT, CDR2 YYREEE (reference sequence). CDR3: CASSWDRGNEQFF. The CDR3 coding sequence is TGTGCCAGCAGCTGGGACAGGGGAAATGAGCAGTTCTTC. Based on the CDR3 plus reference TRBV5-4 and TRBJ2-1, the full variable domain is ETGVTQSPTHLIKTRGQQVTLRCSSQSGHNTVSWYQQALGQGPQFIFQYYREEENGRGNFPPRFSGLQFPNYSSELNVNALELDDSALYLCASSWDRGNEQFFGPGTRLTVL.

This clone was detected once. V gene TRBV7-7 combines with J gene TRBJ2-5; perhaps TRBD2 as D (7 bases). Trimming pared 5 bases from V and 4 bases from J, leaving 17 bases between. CDR3 length: 15 residues. Germline values: CDR1 SSHAT, CDR2 FNYEAQ (reference sequence). The CDR3 coding sequence is TGTGCCAGCAGCCGAGTCTCGGGGGGCTTAGAGACCCAGTACTTC. Encoded protein: CASSRVSGGLETQYF.

V gene TRBV7-9 combines with J gene TRBJ2-1; D remains ambiguous. V lost 5 bases and J 8 bases, leaving 13 bases between the germline ends. Germline CDR1 and CDR2: SEHNR and FQNEAQ (reference sequence). This CDR3 has 13 amino acids. The CDR3 here is CASSPPSSDEQFF. CDR3 in DNA: TGTGCCAGCAGCCCCCCTTCCTCGGATGAGCAGTTCTTC.

This clone was detected once. This sequence joins TRBV3-1 (or the pseudogene TRBV3-2) and TRBJ1-5; D gene ambiguous. The germline V gene encodes CDR1 LGHDT and CDR2 YNNKEL (reference sequence). This CDR3 region has 15 residues. V lost 2 bases and J 6 bases, leaving 14 bases between the germline ends. CDR3 coding DNA: TGTGCCAGCAGCCAACAAACGGGGAGTAGTCAGCCCCAGCATTTT. The encoded protein is CASSQQTGSSQPQHF.

The chain is built from TRBV18 and TRBJ1-4, with 8 bases aligning to TRBD1. From germline, CDR1 is KGHSH and CDR2 LQKENI. V lost 3 bases, J lost 6 bases, and 6 bases stayed unmatched. This CDR3 contains 15 residues. CDR3 region: CASSPRTGTYEKLFF. The CDR3 nucleotides read TGTGCCAGCTCACCGCGGACAGGGACTTATGAAAAACTGTTTTTT.

The sample holds a few counts of this clone. The chain joins TRBV19 to TRBJ1-6; TRBD1 agrees at 8 bases. Germline lookup yields CDR1 LNHDA and CDR2 SQIVND (reference sequence). V gave up 8 bases and J gave up 7 bases; unmatched junction bases: 1. CDR3 length: 12 residues. The DNA for the CDR3 is TGTGCCAGTGGGGACAGGAATTCACCCCTCCACTTT. Its translation: CASGDRNSPLHF.

This clone was recorded once. V gene TRBV6-1 combines with J gene TRBJ1-4, with 9 bases matching TRBD1. Germline CDR1 is MNHNS and CDR2 is SASEGT. V shed 2 bases and J 3 bases; nucleotides not matched to a gene: 4. The CDR3 has 16 residues. CDR3 sequence (DNA): TGTGCCAGCAGTGAAACAGGGGGCGCGGCTAATGAAAAACTGTTTTTT. Encoded protein: CASSETGGAANEKLFF.

The chain employs TRBV2 and TRBJ1-6; 8 bases line up with TRBD1. V shed 5 bases and J 10 bases; nucleotides not matched to a gene: 13. The CDR3 totals 16 residues. Germline CDR1 and CDR2: SNHLY and FYNNEI. Written as DNA, the CDR3 is TGTGCCAGCAGTTTTAGCCGGACAGGGAAGGGATCACCCCTCCACTTT. Encoded protein: CASSFSRTGKGSPLHF.

The chain is built from TRBV2 and TRBJ1-6; D unclear. The V end lost 5 bases, the J end lost 7 bases, and 21 bases lay between the germline ends. This CDR3 region has 17 residues. Germline V lookup: CDR1 SNHLY, CDR2 FYNNEI. The CDR3 protein is CASSPLLTGSGNSPLHF. CDR3 coding DNA: TGTGCCAGCAGTCCCCTTCTAACCGGGAGCGGGAATTCACCCCTCCACTTT.

The table lists this clone with a few counts. V and J are TRBV2 and TRBJ2-1; TRBD2 matches at 14 bases. The V gene end was trimmed by 6 bases and the J gene end by 8 bases; junction bases not matched to a gene: 6. CDR3 size: 15 residues. Germline V lookup: CDR1 SNHLY, CDR2 FYNNEI. CDR3 region: CASRGTSGGNHEQFF. The CDR3, as DNA: TGTGCCAGCAGGGGGACTAGCGGGGGCAATCATGAGCAGTTCTTC.

V and J are TRBV19 and TRBJ1-5; D call uncertain. Germline CDR1 reads LNHDA; CDR2 reads SQIVND (reference sequence). V was clipped by 4 bases and J by 5 bases, with 6 bases between them. This CDR3 comprises 12 residues. In nucleotides, the CDR3 is TGTGCCAGTAGTAGGAGGGATCAGCCCCAGCATTTT. Protein sequence: CASSRRDQPQHF. Complete variable domain (other parts from reference TRBV19 and TRBJ1-5): DGGITQSPKYLFRKEGQNVTLSCEQNLNHDAMYWYRQDPGQGLRLIYYSQIVNDFQKGDIAEGYSVSREKKESFPLTVTSAQKNPTAFYLCASSRRDQPQHFGDGTRLSIL.

The chain combines TRBV18 with TRBJ1-1; 7 bases agree with TRBD1. The V and J ends lost 2 bases and 0 bases, in that order; junction bases with no gene match: 12. The CDR3 runs 18 residues. Germline CDR1 is KGHSH and CDR2 is LQKENI. CDR3 loop: CASSPVPAGQVLNTEAFF. In DNA form, the CDR3 reads TGTGCCAGCTCACCAGTCCCCGCAGGACAGGTCCTGAACACTGAAGCTTTCTTT.